In its sample, the clone carrying this T cell receptor (beta chain) was seen once. Original data processing: Estimated nucleated cell counts came from reference gene primer amplification. This table comes from immunoSEQ multiplex PCR, and its TCRdb copy is limited to in-frame clones, with some not included. From that table come the V and J calls and clone size; the DNA was used to work out D and trimming. This sample yields tens of thousands of clones, of which just under 80% are seen a single time; approximately 40% belongs to the top ten. This entry comes from a study of blood T cell repertoires in COVID-19. About the study: Sites across the United States, Italy and Spain contributed samples from acute and convalescent COVID-19. Sample material is recorded as cDNA or gDNA derived from T cells, B-cell-depleted T cells, or PBMCs.

Germline CDR1 is KGHSH and CDR2 is LQKENI. Trimming cost V 3 bases and J 2 bases, with 7 bases left between them. CDR3 size: 13 residues. Source material: peripheral blood. The sequence came from a man older than 75 with acute or convalescent COVID-19. This chain links TRBV18 with TRBJ2-5; D is uncertain. The CDR3, as DNA: TGTGCCAGCTCACCGCACCAGCAAGAGACCCAGTACTTC. Translating gives CASSPHQQETQYF.